A single sample gave rise to the 21 T cell receptor beta chains below, sequenced in a study of Graves' ophthalmopathy and Graves' hyperthyroidism. Beta-chain TCR CDR3 regions were amplified from RNA transcripts. HTBI primers were employed in first-round RT-PCR, then a second-round multiplex PCR followed. TCRdb independently ran MiXCR on the multiplex PCR reads; one entry per CDR3 protein. The sample contains a few hundred thousand distinct CDR3 sequences, about 18% of which appear only once. Material for sequencing was peripheral blood. The receptors derive from an adult woman with stable Graves' hyperthyroidism.

In this sample, this clonotype turned up once. The CDR3 sequence: CASRRGQAGYGYTF. Written as DNA, the CDR3 is TGTGCCAGCAGGCGTGGACAGGCTGGCTATGGCTACACCTTC. The chain employs TRBV6-1 and TRBJ1-2; 7 bases match TRBD1. Trimming cost V 6 bases and J 4 bases; bases outside gene matches: 8. Looked up from germline, CDR1 is MNHNS and CDR2 is SASEGT. The CDR3 spans 14 residues.

This clonotype was observed at least ten times. The rearrangement uses TRBV20-1 and TRBJ1-5; D gene ambiguous. The CDR3 is 12 residues long. Trimming left V 0 bases short and J 6 bases short, with 6 bases between. Per the germline V gene, CDR1 is DFQATT and CDR2 is SNEGSKA (reference sequence). This CDR3 is CSARDSGQPQHF. In DNA, the CDR3 is TGCAGTGCTAGAGATTCCGGTCAGCCCCAGCATTTT.

The sample holds many counts of this clonotype. The CDR3 DNA is TGTGCCAGCAGCTTAGTGGGACGGGGGAACACTGAAGCTTTCTTT. Residues: CASSLVGRGNTEAFF. This chain connects TRBV7-9 to TRBJ1-1; maybe TRBD1 (5 bases). The germline V gene has CDR1 SEHNR and CDR2 FQNEAQ (reference sequence). The CDR3 totals 15 residues. V lost 1 base, J lost 1 base, and 10 bases lay in between.

This clonotype was observed a handful of times. A read error may explain this, as a much larger clone is one base away. In this CDR3 the conserved last residue, phenylalanine or tryptophan, is missing, so a read error is likely. The chain combines TRBV10-3 with TRBJ1-2; 7 bases map to TRBD1. Germline lookup yields CDR1 ENHRY and CDR2 SYGVKD. V was clipped by 6 bases and J by 7 bases; unmatched bases: 5. This CDR3 has 12 residues. CDR3 in DNA: TGTGCCATCAGCACAGGGGAGGGTGGCTACACCGTC. Amino acid sequence: CAISTGEGGYTV.

The sample holds many counts of this clonotype. This rearrangement joins TRBV29-1 to TRBJ1-3; 8 nucleotides line up with TRBD1. Germline CDR1 is SQVTM and CDR2 is ANQGSEA. This CDR3 spans 15 amino acids. Trimming cost V 6 bases and J 3 bases; bases outside gene matches: 10. CDR3 bases: TGCAGCGTCGCTTTATGGGGGACAGGTGGAAACACCATATATTTT. As protein: CSVALWGTGGNTIYF.

This clonotype was detected ten times or more. The chain couples TRBV6-1 to TRBJ1-2; 12 bases agree with TRBD1. This CDR3 is 16 amino acids long. The germline V gene has CDR1 MNHNS and CDR2 SASEGT. V gave up 5 bases and J gave up 8 bases; unmatched junction bases: 12. This chain's CDR3 is CASSTGQGASYGGYTF. CDR3 nucleotides: TGTGCCAGCAGTACGGGACAGGGGGCCTCCTATGGAGGCTACACCTTC.

This clonotype has a count of ten or more. The rearrangement joins TRBV24-1 to TRBJ1-5; no definite D call. The CDR3 is 14 amino acids. Trimming took off 4 bases at V and 6 bases at J, with 12 bases between the two ends. The germline V gene has CDR1 KGHDR and CDR2 SFDVKD. The DNA of the CDR3 is TGTGCCACCAGTGAAGGGAGTACAGTTCAGCCCCAGCATTTT. It specifies CATSEGSTVQPQHF.

This clonotype was picked up many times. The chain has TRBV7-2 and TRBJ2-2; the match to TRBD2 covers 10 bases. This CDR3 spans 14 amino acids. V dropped 3 bases and J dropped 7; count of bases not matched to a gene: 2. Germline V CDR1 and CDR2: SGHTA, FQGNSA. This CDR3 is CASSFRLAGGELFF. DNA for the CDR3: TGTGCCAGCAGCTTCAGACTAGCGGGCGGGGAGCTGTTTTTT.

There are many counts of this clonotype. This sequence joins TRBV7-6 and TRBJ2-2; 11 bases are shared with TRBD2. J gave up 1 base and V 0 bases, and 7 bases lay outside the gene matches. This CDR3 spans 19 amino acids. Germline CDR1 reads SGHVS; CDR2 reads FNYEAQ. This chain's CDR3 is CASSLAVVAGGRNTGELFF. The CDR3 coding sequence is TGTGCCAGCAGCTTAGCGGTGGTAGCGGGAGGGCGGAACACCGGGGAGCTGTTTTTT.

This clonotype showed up many times. The V gene is TRBV7-2, the J gene TRBJ2-7; no reliable D call. Per the germline V gene, CDR1 is SGHTA and CDR2 is FQGNSA. Deletions cut 3 bases from V and 5 bases from J, with 5 bases between. There are 11 residues in the CDR3. The CDR3 nucleotides read TGTGCCAGCAGCTTTCTCGACGAGCAGTACTTC. Its translation: CASSFLDEQYF.

This clonotype was counted at least ten times. The J gene is TRBJ2-7, the V gene TRBV6-2 or TRBV6-3, with D possibly being TRBD2 (5 bases). The V gene's germline CDR1 is MNHEY and CDR2 SVGEGT. The germline V and J ends were trimmed by 8 bases and 0 bases, with 14 bases remaining between them. The length of the CDR3 is 14 residues. The CDR3 DNA sequence: TGTGCCAGCGAGAGCGGAAAAAGCTCCTACGAGCAGTACTTC. Translation: CASESGKSSYEQYF.

This clonotype was seen repeatedly, ten times or more. The chain links TRBV6-4 to TRBJ2-5; the match to TRBD2 covers 13 bases. V gave up 0 bases and J gave up 5 bases; unmatched junction bases: 3. This CDR3 has 16 amino acids. The V gene's germline CDR1 is MRHNA and CDR2 SNTAGT. CDR3 sequence (DNA): TGTGCCAGCAGTGACTCAGGACTAGCGGGAGCGGAGACCCAGTACTTC. Residues: CASSDSGLAGAETQYF.

The chain has TRBV7-2 and TRBJ1-6; 10 bases are shared with TRBD1. Trimming at V came to 3 bases and at J to 8 bases, leaving 4 bases not matched to a gene. Per germline, CDR1 SGHTA and CDR2 FQGNSA. This CDR3 has 15 amino acids. The CDR3 region is CASSLDRGSDSPLHF. In nucleotides, the CDR3 is TGTGCCAGCAGCTTGGACAGGGGGTCTGATTCACCCCTCCACTTT.

A note on this clonotype: Since a much larger clone is just one base distant, this may be a read error. This chain connects TRBV28 to TRBJ1-2, with 8 bases matching TRBD1. This CDR3 is 13 amino acids long. Per germline, CDR1 MDHEN and CDR2 SYDVKM. The CDR3, as DNA: TGTGCCAGCAGTAGGAACAGGGGGGATGGCTGCACCTTC. Residues: CASSRNRGDGCTF.

This clonotype came up many times. The chain has TRBV6-5 and TRBJ2-2; the D is unclear. Trimming took off 2 bases at V and 10 bases at J, with 17 bases between the two ends. This CDR3 has 15 amino acids. Germline V CDR1 and CDR2: MNHEY, SVGAGI. The DNA for the CDR3 is TGTGCCAGCAGTTACACAAACCTCAAGTCGGAGGAGCTGTTTTTT. It encodes CASSYTNLKSEELFF.

This clonotype was found many times. The genes are TRBV11-2 and TRBJ2-2, with D uncertain. This CDR3 contains 17 residues. Trimming removed 5 bases at V and 2 bases at J, with 18 bases between. The V gene's germline CDR1 is SGHAT and CDR2 FQNNGV. CDR3 coding DNA: TGTGCCAGCAGCCCCCTCCCGGGCCTTAGTAACACCGGGGAGCTGTTTTTT. It is translated as CASSPLPGLSNTGELFF.

This clonotype has ten or more counts. CDR3 nucleotide sequence: TGTGCCAGCAGCCCGAGACCCGGCAGGGGCCACTATGGCTACACCTTC. Residues: CASSPRPGRGHYGYTF. The chain has TRBV11-1 and TRBJ1-2; D is perhaps TRBD1 (6 bases). V lost 5 bases and J lost 3, with 19 bases in between. The CDR3 has 16 amino acids. The germline V gene has CDR1 SGHAT and CDR2 FQDESV (reference sequence).

This clonotype showed up many times. V and J are TRBV6-2 or TRBV6-3 and TRBJ2-7, with 11 nucleotides matching TRBD2. V trimming: 6 bases; J trimming: 7 bases; junction bases outside the gene matches: 11. CDR3 size: 15 residues. CDR1 is MNHEY, CDR2 SVGEGT, per germline. The CDR3 here is CASSELAGARREQYF. CDR3 coding DNA: TGTGCCAGCAGCGAACTAGCGGGAGCGCGACGGGAGCAGTACTTC.

This chain joins TRBV10-1 and TRBJ2-4; weak D call: TRBD2 (6 bases). Per the germline V gene, CDR1 is WNHNN and CDR2 is SYGVQD (reference sequence). Trimming removed 4 bases at V and 0 bases at J, with 7 bases between. The CDR3 has 14 residues. For the CDR3, the DNA is TGCGCCAGCAGTGGGGGACTAGCCAAAAACATTCAGTACTTC. It codes for CASSGGLAKNIQYF.

Comments on this clonotype: A much more abundant neighbour one base away suggests this may be a read error. The V and J genes are TRBV12-3 or TRBV12-4 and TRBJ2-5, with 7 nucleotides matching TRBD2. Germline trimming cut 6 bases from V and 3 bases from J; bases unmatched to any gene: 4. The length of the CDR3 is 13 residues. The chain's CDR3 is CASSPSGKETQYF. In nucleotides, the CDR3 is TGTGCCAGCAGCCCCAGCGGGAAAGAGACCCAGTACTTC.

This chain connects TRBV6-2 or TRBV6-3 to TRBJ1-1; D is ambiguous. This CDR3 is 18 amino acids long. Germline CDR1 reads MNHEY; CDR2 reads SVGEGT. The V and J ends lost 0 bases and 0 bases respectively, with 17 bases between them. The chain's CDR3 is CASSYSRVRAVMNTEAFF. The CDR3 region has the DNA TGTGCCAGCAGTTACTCGAGAGTCCGGGCCGTGATGAACACTGAAGCTTTCTTT.